This TCR beta chain was obtained from a study of breast tumors, draining lymph nodes, adjacent tissues (dated by TCRdb to the mid-2010s). Regarding the research as a whole: Breast cancer patients provided tumor, adjacent nontumor tissue and axillary lymph nodes, and the study compared the TCR beta repertoires across these three sources. In human breast cancer, the study set out to evaluate how tumor, surrounding tissue and draining lymph node repertoires relate to one another and whether T cells may move between these sites. Results the study describes overall, beyond this receptor: Tumor and nontumor tissue repertoires were significantly more similar in luminal-like than in basal-like breast cancer. Tumors showed preferential V and J gene usage, and their T-cell repertoire diversity fell below that of lymph nodes yet above that of nontumor tissue. The conclusion that tumor T cells originate in lymph nodes was presented as consistent with a hypothesis rather than as directly demonstrated. The data were considered consistent with the idea that most tumor T cells come from the lymph node and then expand in tumor tissue.

The axillary draining lymph nodes of breast cancer patients were the source of the lymph node samples. This clonotype came up a few times. This receptor's antigen is unknown. Base-call qualities are not available, and no considerably larger clone is one nucleotide away. Sequencer: Illumina HiSeq 2000. TCR beta chain libraries were generated through multiplex PCR amplification. The amplified TCR beta chain products were analyzed by high-throughput sequencing. TCRdb took the public reads, trimmed them with fastp at Q25, ran MiXCR for clone calling and kept in-frame beta chains. When rows share a CDR3 protein, they turn into one entry using the most common DNA and genes. In all, the sample holds 100,000 to 150,000 distinct CDR3 sequences, and around 22% of those were seen once. Roughly 2.5% of the sample belongs to the ten largest clones. Relative to germline, V is missing 4 bases and J is missing 4 bases, with 10 bases of the junction outside any gene match. Reading from cysteine to phenylalanine, the CDR3 counts 16 amino acids. The only DNA kept is the CDR3, 48 bases in frame from the first base. The germline V gene (reference sequence) provides CDR1 PRHDT and CDR2 FYEKMQ.

The chain is encoded by TRBV13 joined to TRBJ2-1; 7 central bases correspond to TRBD1. This clonotype was sampled from a female donor with breast cancer. Some clones in this sample may be carry-over from other donors' samples. Specimen: axillary lymph node tissue. The CDR3 reads CASSWTGRHMYNEQFF. The DNA is as follows: TGTGCCAGCAGCTGGACAGGCCGACATATGTACAATGAGCAGTTCTTC.